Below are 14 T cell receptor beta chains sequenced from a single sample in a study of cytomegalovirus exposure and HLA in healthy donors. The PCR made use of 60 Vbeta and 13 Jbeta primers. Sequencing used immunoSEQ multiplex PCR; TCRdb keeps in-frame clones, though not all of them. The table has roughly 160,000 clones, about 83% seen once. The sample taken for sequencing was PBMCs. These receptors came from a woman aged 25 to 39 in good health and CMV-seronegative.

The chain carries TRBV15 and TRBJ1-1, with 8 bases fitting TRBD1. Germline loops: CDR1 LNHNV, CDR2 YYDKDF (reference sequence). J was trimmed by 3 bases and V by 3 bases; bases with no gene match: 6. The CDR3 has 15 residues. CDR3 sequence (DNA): TGTGCCACCAGCAGCATCAGGGGGCGCGACACTGAAGCTTTCTTT. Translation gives CATSSIRGRDTEAFF.

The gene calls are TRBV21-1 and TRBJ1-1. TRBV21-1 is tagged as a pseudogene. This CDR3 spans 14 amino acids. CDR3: CASSKVAGGGVAFF. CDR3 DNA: TGTGCCAGCAGCAAAGTGGCGGGGGGAGGGGTCGCTTTCTTT.

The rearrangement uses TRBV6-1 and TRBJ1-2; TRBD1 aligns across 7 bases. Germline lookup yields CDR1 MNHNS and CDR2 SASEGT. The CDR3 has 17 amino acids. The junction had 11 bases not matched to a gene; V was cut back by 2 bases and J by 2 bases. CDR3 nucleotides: TGTGCCAGCAGTGAACGGGTCAGGGGGTCGGGGAACTATGGCTACACCTTC. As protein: CASSERVRGSGNYGYTF.

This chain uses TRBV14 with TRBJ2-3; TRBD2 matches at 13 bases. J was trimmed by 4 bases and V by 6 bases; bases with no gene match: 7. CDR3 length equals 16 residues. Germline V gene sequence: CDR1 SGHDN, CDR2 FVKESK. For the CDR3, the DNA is TGTGCCAGCAGTCTACGACTAGCGGGAGGTTCAGATACGCAGTATTTT. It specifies CASSLRLAGGSDTQYF.

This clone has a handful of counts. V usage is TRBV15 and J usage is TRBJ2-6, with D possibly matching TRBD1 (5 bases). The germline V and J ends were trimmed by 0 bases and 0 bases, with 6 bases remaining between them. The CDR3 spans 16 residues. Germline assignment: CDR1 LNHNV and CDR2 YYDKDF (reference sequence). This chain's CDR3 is CATSREGDSGANVLTF. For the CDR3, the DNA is TGTGCCACCAGCAGAGAAGGGGACTCTGGGGCCAACGTCCTGACTTTC.

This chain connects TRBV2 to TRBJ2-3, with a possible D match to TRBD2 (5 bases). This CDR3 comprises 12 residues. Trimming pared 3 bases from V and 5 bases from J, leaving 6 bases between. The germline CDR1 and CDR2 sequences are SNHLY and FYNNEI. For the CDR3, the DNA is TGTGCCAGCAGTGACCGGGAAGATACGCAGTATTTT. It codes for CASSDREDTQYF. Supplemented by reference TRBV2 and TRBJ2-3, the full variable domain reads EPEVTQTPSHQVTQMGQEVILRCVPISNHLYFYWYRQILGQKVEFLVSFYNNEISEKSEIFDDQFSVERPDGSNFTLKIRSTKLEDSAMYFCASSDREDTQYFGPGTRLTVL.

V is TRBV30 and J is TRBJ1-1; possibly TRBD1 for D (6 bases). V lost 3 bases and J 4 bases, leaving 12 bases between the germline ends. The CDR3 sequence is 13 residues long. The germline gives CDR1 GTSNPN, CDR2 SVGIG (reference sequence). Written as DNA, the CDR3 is TGTGCCTGGAGCCTTGGACAGAGCACTGAAGCTTTCTTT. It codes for CAWSLGQSTEAFF.

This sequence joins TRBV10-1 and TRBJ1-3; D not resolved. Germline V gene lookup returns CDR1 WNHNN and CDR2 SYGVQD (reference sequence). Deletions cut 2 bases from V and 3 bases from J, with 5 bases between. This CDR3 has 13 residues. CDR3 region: CASSEGFGNTIYF. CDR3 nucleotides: TGCGCCAGCAGTGAGGGCTTTGGAAACACCATATATTTT.

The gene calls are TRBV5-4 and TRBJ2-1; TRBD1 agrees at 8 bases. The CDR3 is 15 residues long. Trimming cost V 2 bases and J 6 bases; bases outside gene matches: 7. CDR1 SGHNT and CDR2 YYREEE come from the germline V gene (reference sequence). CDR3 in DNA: TGTGCCAGCAGCTTACCGGACAGGGAAGGCAATGAGCAGTTCTTC. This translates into CASSLPDREGNEQFF.

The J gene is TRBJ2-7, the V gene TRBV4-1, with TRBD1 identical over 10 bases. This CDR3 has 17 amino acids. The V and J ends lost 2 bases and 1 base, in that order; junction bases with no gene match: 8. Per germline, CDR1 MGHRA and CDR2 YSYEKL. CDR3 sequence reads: CASSQRAGTGVSYEQYF. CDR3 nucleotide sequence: TGCGCCAGCAGCCAAAGAGCCGGGACAGGGGTTTCCTACGAGCAGTACTTC.

CDR3 protein: CASSQEFQGAMDEQYF. Here the CDR3 DNA reads TGCGCCAGCAGCCAAGAATTCCAGGGCGCAATGGACGAGCAGTACTTC. The rearrangement uses TRBV4-1 and TRBJ2-5; possibly TRBD1 for D (5 bases). The J call may be mistaken, given a closer DNA end match to TRBJ2-7. The CDR3 sequence is 16 residues long. Germline assignment: CDR1 MGHRA and CDR2 YSYEKL.

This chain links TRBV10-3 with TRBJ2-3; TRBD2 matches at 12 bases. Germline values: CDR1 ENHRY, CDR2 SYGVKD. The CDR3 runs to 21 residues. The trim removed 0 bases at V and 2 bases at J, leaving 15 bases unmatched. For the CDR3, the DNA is TGTGCCATCAGTGAGTCGATAGGTCTAGCGGGGGGGCCGACACACACAGATACGCAGTATTTT. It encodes CAISESIGLAGGPTHTDTQYF.

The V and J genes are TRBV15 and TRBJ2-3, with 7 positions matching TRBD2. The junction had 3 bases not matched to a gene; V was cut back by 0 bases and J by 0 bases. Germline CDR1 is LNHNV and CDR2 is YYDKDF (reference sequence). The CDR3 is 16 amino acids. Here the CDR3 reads CATSRDPAGSTDTQYF. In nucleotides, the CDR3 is TGTGCCACCAGCAGAGATCCAGCGGGGAGCACAGATACGCAGTATTTT. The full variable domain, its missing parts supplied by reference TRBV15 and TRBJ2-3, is DAMVIQNPRYQVTQFGKPVTLSCSQTLNHNVMYWYQQKSSQAPKLLFHYYDKDFNNEADTPDNFQSRRPNTSFCFLDIRSPGLGDTAMYLCATSRDPAGSTDTQYFGPGTRLTVL.

The chain's CDR3 is CASSVEAARGMIYNEQFF. CDR3 bases: TGTGCCAGCAGCGTAGAGGCCGCCAGGGGGATGATTTACAATGAGCAGTTCTTC. J is TRBJ2-1 and V is TRBV9; 7 nucleotides match TRBD1. CDR3 length: 18 residues. The ends lost 0 bases at V and 4 bases at J; junction bases unmatched: 13. Germline lookup yields CDR1 SGDLS and CDR2 YYNGEE.